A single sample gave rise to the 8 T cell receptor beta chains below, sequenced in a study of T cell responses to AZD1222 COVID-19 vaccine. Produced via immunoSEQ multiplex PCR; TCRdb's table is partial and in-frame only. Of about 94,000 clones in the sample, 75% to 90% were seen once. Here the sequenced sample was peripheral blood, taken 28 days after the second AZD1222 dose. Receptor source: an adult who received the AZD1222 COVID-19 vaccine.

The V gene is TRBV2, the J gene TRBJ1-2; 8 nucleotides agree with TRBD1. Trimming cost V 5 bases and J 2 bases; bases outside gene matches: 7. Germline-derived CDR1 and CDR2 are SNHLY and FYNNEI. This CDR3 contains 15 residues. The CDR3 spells CASSTTRDRNYGYTF. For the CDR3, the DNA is TGTGCCAGCAGTACTACCCGGGACAGGAACTATGGCTACACCTTC.

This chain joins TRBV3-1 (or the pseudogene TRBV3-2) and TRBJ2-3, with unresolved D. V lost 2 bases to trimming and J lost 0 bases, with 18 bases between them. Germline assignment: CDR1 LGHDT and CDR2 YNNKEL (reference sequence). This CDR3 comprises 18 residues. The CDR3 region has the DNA TGTGCCAGCAGCCAACAAGGTTTTGTAGAATCAAGCACAGATACGCAGTATTTT. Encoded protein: CASSQQGFVESSTDTQYF.

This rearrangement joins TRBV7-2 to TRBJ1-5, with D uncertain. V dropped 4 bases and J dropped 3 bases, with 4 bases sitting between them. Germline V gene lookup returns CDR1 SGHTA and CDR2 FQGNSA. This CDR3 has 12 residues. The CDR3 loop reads CASSSPNQPQHF. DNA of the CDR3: TGTGCCAGCAGCTCGCCCAATCAGCCCCAGCATTTT.

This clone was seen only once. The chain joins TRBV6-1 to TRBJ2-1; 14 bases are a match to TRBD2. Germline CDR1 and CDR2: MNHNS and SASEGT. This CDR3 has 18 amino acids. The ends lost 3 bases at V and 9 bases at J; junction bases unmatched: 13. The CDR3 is CASSDPGLAGAPAAEQFF. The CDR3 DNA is TGTGCCAGCAGTGACCCGGGACTAGCGGGAGCTCCCGCGGCTGAGCAGTTCTTC.

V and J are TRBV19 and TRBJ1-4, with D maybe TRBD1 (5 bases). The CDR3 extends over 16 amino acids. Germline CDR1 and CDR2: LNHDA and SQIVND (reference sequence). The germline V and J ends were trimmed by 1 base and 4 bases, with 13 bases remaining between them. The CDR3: CASSIGATGRNEKLFF. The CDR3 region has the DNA TGTGCCAGTAGTATAGGGGCCACAGGTCGTAATGAAAAACTGTTTTTT.

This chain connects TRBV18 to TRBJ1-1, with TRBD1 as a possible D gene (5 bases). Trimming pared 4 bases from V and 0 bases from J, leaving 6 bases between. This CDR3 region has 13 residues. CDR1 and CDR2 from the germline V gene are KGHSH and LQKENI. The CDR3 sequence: CASSQTVNTEAFF. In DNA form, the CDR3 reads TGTGCCAGCTCACAGACAGTGAACACTGAAGCTTTCTTT.

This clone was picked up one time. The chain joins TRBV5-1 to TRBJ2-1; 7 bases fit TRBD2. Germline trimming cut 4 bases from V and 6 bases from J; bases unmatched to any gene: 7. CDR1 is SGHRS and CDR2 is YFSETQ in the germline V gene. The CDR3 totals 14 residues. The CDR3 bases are TGCGCCAGCAGCGAGGGACTAACCCTCAATGAGCAGTTCTTC. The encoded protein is CASSEGLTLNEQFF. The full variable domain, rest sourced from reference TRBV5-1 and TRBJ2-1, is KAGVTQTPRYLIKTRGQQVTLSCSPISGHRSVSWYQQTPGQGLQFLFEYFSETQRNKGNFPGRFSGRQFSNSRSEMNVSTLELGDSALYLCASSEGLTLNEQFFGPGTRLTVL.

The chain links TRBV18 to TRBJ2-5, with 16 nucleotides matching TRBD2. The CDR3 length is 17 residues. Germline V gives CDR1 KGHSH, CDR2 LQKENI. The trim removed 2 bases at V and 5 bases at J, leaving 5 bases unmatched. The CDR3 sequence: CASSPGTSGRARETQYF. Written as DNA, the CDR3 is TGTGCCAGCTCACCAGGGACTAGCGGGAGGGCCCGGGAGACCCAGTACTTC.